This TCR beta chain was captured in a study of identical twins. General study results and limits: In cord blood, abundant beta clonotypes had fewer insertions; memory showed no trend. Invariant MAIT and iNKT cells may have partly biased zero-insertion analyses.

Germline values: CDR1 MNHEY, CDR2 SVGAGI. The CDR3 contains 15 residues. With 2 bases clipped from V and 4 bases from J, the junction kept 4 bases outside the gene matches. Every donor was a healthy Caucasian. Template switching supplied a universal primer site; unique molecular identifiers were carried on the cDNA. TCRdb itself ran the 5' RACE reads through MiXCR, one entry per CDR3 protein. The repertoire holds about 220,000 distinct CDR3 sequences, with around 8% as singletons. This clonotype was counted a few times. The antigen is unknown. These data are also associated with another study on yellow fever vaccine responses in identical twins.

This sequence was found in a woman under 30 in good health. The chain is built from TRBV6-5 and TRBJ2-3, with 9 nucleotides matching TRBD2. The material sequenced was memory (CD45RO+) T cells sorted from blood. The CDR3 DNA sequence: TGTGCCAGCAGTTACGGGATAGCGGGAGCAGATACGCAGTATTTT. This gives the protein CASSYGIAGADTQYF.